The clone carrying this T cell receptor beta chain came up a few times. The antigen remains unidentified. Naivety among CD8 cells was defined by CD45RO negativity and positive CCR7 selection, thereby excluding terminally differentiated effector memory CD45RA+ cells. The donors were adults (healthy and HIV-negative) with no recent acute infections or vaccinations. CDR3 length: 12 residues. The germline gives CDR1 LGHNA, CDR2 YSLEER. The V end lost 5 bases, the J end lost 6 bases, and 10 bases lay between the germline ends. The sample is drawn from a study of shared clonotypes between healthy human individuals. Findings and limits, study-wide: Limited genetic and exposure-history diversity came from having few donors. Generally, naive subsets came out with larger estimated richness than memory subsets.

It was across several immunoSEQ plates that each subset's genomic DNA was evenly split. Libraries were prepared by immunoSEQ multiplex PCR; TCRdb keeps only in-frame clonotypes and omits some of them. The sample records some 2.1 million clones, less than 95% being singletons. This chain uses TRBV4-3 with TRBJ1-2; D is uncertain. Input material: naive CD8+ T cells sorted from blood. The sequence was collected from a man aged 18 to 29 in good health. CDR3 in DNA: TGCGCCAGCAGCGGGGAATCTGATGGCTACACCTTC. Protein product: CASSGESDGYTF.